Listed here is a single TCR beta chain. The sample originates from a study of cytomegalovirus exposure and HLA in healthy donors. Both 60 Vbeta primers and 13 Jbeta primers went into the PCR. Sequencing used immunoSEQ multiplex PCR; TCRdb keeps in-frame clones, though not all of them. The repertoire has around 150,000 clones, around 63% of them found once; the top ten carry roughly 1.7%. Sequenced input: PBMCs. The sequence was obtained from a human donor in good health.

CDR3 nucleotide sequence: TGTGCCAGCAGCTTTGGGGGGAATGAGCAGTTCTTC. Translating it yields CASSFGGNEQFF. The rearrangement joins TRBV11-2 to TRBJ2-1, with D tentatively TRBD2 (6 bases). The germline V gene has CDR1 SGHAT and CDR2 FQNNGV. The V end lost 3 bases, the J end lost 7 bases, and 7 bases lay between the germline ends. This CDR3 is 12 amino acids long.